This TCR beta chain appears in the sequencing data of a study of blood T cells in healthy people across ages. The study, taken as a whole, reports: Researchers said unsorted PBMCs prevented a conclusive naive versus antigen-experienced comparison.

The draw of peripheral blood yielded roughly 9.4 milliliters from each donor. The CDR3 covers 15 residues. V lost 4 bases and J 4 bases, leaving 14 bases between the germline ends. The germline gives CDR1 LGHNA, CDR2 YSLEER. A remark on this clonotype: No antigen is known for it.

Then a second PCR, running roughly 6 to 12 cycles, was carried out with a sample-barcoded 5' primer and a J-beta primer mix. Each cDNA molecule received a tag from a template-switch adaptor that had 12 random nucleotides. TCRdb processed the 5' RACE reads anew with MiXCR; each CDR3 protein has one entry. The repertoire includes roughly 2 million distinct CDR3 sequences, roughly 52% of them detected once, and less than 2.5% sits in the top ten. Sequenced material: blood. The chain recombines TRBV4-3 with TRBJ1-3; D gene uncertain. This receptor was taken from a woman in her 40s in good health. The CDR3 loop reads CASSRTPGLGNTIYF. CDR3 in DNA: TGCGCCAGCAGCCGCACCCCAGGCCTCGGAAACACCATATATTTT.